What follows are 27 T cell receptor beta chains derived from one specimen sequenced in a study of T-cell memory formation after mild COVID-19. TCRdb analysed the 5' RACE reads with MiXCR anew, one entry per CDR3 protein. The table has roughly 450,000 distinct CDR3 sequences, over 15% seen once. The sample taken for sequencing was PBMCs or a T cell subset sorted from them (not recorded which). These receptor sequences come from an adult woman who had mild COVID-19 (a few samples of this study predate the infection). Cell type and time point are not known.

The sample holds a few counts of this clonotype. The chain has TRBV7-9 and TRBJ1-1, with a possible D match to TRBD1 (5 bases). Germline V gene lookup returns CDR1 SEHNR and CDR2 FQNEAQ (reference sequence). Trimming left V 11 bases short and J 0 bases short, with 13 bases between. The CDR3 sequence is 13 residues long. CDR3 sequence (DNA): TGTGCCTACGACGGGGGGATGAACACTGAAGCTTTCTTT. Translation: CAYDGGMNTEAFF.

This clonotype was found a few times. This chain joins TRBV27 and TRBJ2-7; a possible D gene is TRBD2 (6 bases). Germline V gene sequence: CDR1 MNHEY, CDR2 SMNVEV (reference sequence). The V end was cut by 8 bases, the J end by 8 bases, with 19 bases between. The CDR3 spans 13 residues. CDR3 region: CASRPPGLSKQYF. The DNA for the CDR3 is TGTGCCAGCCGCCCTCCGGGACTGAGCAAGCAGTACTTC.

The V gene is TRBV7-2, the J gene TRBJ2-5; TRBD1 matches at 8 bases. This CDR3 has 14 amino acids. With V trimmed by 5 bases and J by 4 bases, 6 bases remained unmatched. In germline, CDR1 is SGHTA, CDR2 FQGNSA. CDR3 DNA sequence: TGTGCCAGCAGCCAGGCCAGGGGGCGAGAGACCCAGTACTTC. Its protein is CASSQARGRETQYF.

A few counts support this clonotype. The V call is TRBV5-6, the J call TRBJ2-5; TRBD1 might be the D (5 bases). V lost 6 bases and J lost 2, with 20 bases in between. Germline V gives CDR1 SGHDT, CDR2 YYEEEE. The CDR3 is made up of 16 amino acids. CDR3 in amino acids: CASTPLGWGLQETQYF. CDR3 nucleotides: TGTGCCAGCACCCCTCTCGGTTGGGGCTTGCAAGAGACCCAGTACTTC.

This clonotype was counted between two and nine times. The chain links TRBV3-1 to TRBJ2-3, with a possible D match to TRBD2 (5 bases). The CDR3 spans 15 residues. The germline CDR1 and CDR2 sequences are LGHDT and YNNKEL (reference sequence). V shed 5 bases and J shed 8 bases, with 20 bases lying between them. The CDR3 nucleotides are TGTGCCAGCAGCACCGCCCGCGGGTTGGAAGGTACGCAGTATTTT. It specifies CASSTARGLEGTQYF.

This clonotype was seen a few times. In nucleotides, the CDR3 is TGCAGTGCAGACAGGGGGCAGGGGACCCAGTACTTC. It codes for CSADRGQGTQYF. The J gene is TRBJ2-5, the V gene TRBV20-1; 10 nucleotides agree with TRBD1. V trimming: 6 bases; J trimming: 7 bases; junction bases outside the gene matches: 5. Germline assignment: CDR1 DFQATT and CDR2 SNEGSKA (reference sequence). This CDR3 contains 12 residues.

The V and J genes are TRBV5-1 and TRBJ2-2, with D possibly being TRBD1 or TRBD2 (6 bases each). V dropped 2 bases and J dropped 4 bases, with 12 bases sitting between them. This CDR3 has 15 amino acids. Per the germline V gene, CDR1 is SGHRS and CDR2 is YFSETQ. This CDR3 reads CASSLAEGGTGELFF. The CDR3 DNA sequence: TGCGCCAGCAGCTTAGCCGAGGGGGGCACCGGGGAGCTGTTTTTT.

This rearrangement joins TRBV19 to TRBJ2-7, with D perhaps TRBD2 (7 bases). Trimming left V 7 bases short and J 1 base short, with 14 bases between. Per germline, CDR1 LNHDA and CDR2 SQIVND (reference sequence). The CDR3 has 14 amino acids. The CDR3 DNA sequence: TGTGCCAGTATGGGGGGGGCGGATTCCTACGAGCAGTACTTC. Its protein product is CASMGGADSYEQYF.

V is TRBV19 and J is TRBJ1-2; TRBD1 is a possible D gene (5 bases). Trimming removed 1 base at V and 7 bases at J, with 13 bases between. The germline V gene encodes CDR1 LNHDA and CDR2 SQIVND (reference sequence). The CDR3 contains 14 residues. The CDR3 sequence is CASSIVQGGSGYTF. CDR3 sequence (DNA): TGTGCCAGTAGTATAGTTCAGGGTGGATCTGGCTACACCTTC.

This chain connects TRBV20-1 to TRBJ2-7; 8 bases are shared with TRBD2. The CDR3 is 13 residues long. Germline CDR1 DFQATT, CDR2 SNEGSKA (reference sequence). The junction had 8 bases not matched to a gene; V was cut back by 5 bases and J by 5 bases. The CDR3: CSALSGSNHEQYF. The CDR3, as DNA: TGCAGTGCTCTAAGCGGGAGTAACCACGAGCAGTACTTC.

The V and J genes are TRBV4-3 and TRBJ2-5, with D tentatively TRBD1 (6 bases). Trimming stripped 3 bases from V and 5 bases from J, with 10 bases between. Per germline, CDR1 LGHNA and CDR2 YSLEER. The CDR3 loop spans 13 amino acids. This CDR3 reads CASSHTGTETQYF. CDR3 bases: TGCGCCAGCAGCCACACAGGGACGGAGACCCAGTACTTC.

This clonotype has a handful of counts. This chain joins TRBV5-1 and TRBJ2-7; 9 bases agree with TRBD1. CDR3 length: 14 residues. CDR1 is SGHRS and CDR2 is YFSETQ in the germline V gene. After removal of 4 bases from V and 2 bases from J, the junction contained 4 bases not matched to a gene. The CDR3 DNA reads as TGCGCCAGCAGCGCACGACAGGGGGCCTACGAGCAGTACTTC. It is translated as CASSARQGAYEQYF.

The chain employs TRBV20-1 and TRBJ2-5, with D possibly matching TRBD2 (6 bases). Trimming stripped 3 bases from V and 5 bases from J, with 25 bases between. This CDR3 region has 17 residues. Germline V gene sequence: CDR1 DFQATT, CDR2 SNEGSKA (reference sequence). CDR3 sequence (DNA): TGCAGTGCTAGTTCCCTCGGGGGAGCGATCCACGGGGAGACCCAGTACTTC. Its protein is CSASSLGGAIHGETQYF.

This clonotype showed up just a few times. CDR3 coding DNA: TGTGCCAGCAGCCCATCCCGGGGCTCCTACGAGCAGTACTTC. It yields the protein CASSPSRGSYEQYF. The chain uses TRBV7-7 and TRBJ2-7, with D perhaps matching TRBD2 (5 bases). V was cut by 5 bases and J by 0 bases, with 11 bases left in between. There are 14 residues in the CDR3. Germline CDR1 SSHAT, CDR2 FNYEAQ (reference sequence). Complete variable domain (other parts from reference TRBV7-7 and TRBJ2-7): GAGVSQSPRYKVTKRGQDVTLRCDPISSHATLYWYQQALGQGPEFLTYFNYEAQPDKSGLPSDRFSAERPEGSISTLTIQRTEQRDSAMYRCASSPSRGSYEQYFGPGTRLTVT.

The chain employs TRBV5-1 and TRBJ2-3; TRBD2 agrees at 10 bases. Germline CDR1 reads SGHRS; CDR2 reads YFSETQ. The CDR3 totals 18 residues. V shed 0 bases and J 0 bases; nucleotides not matched to a gene: 7. CDR3 coding DNA: TGCGCCAGCAGCTTGGTGGGACTAGCGTATACTAGCACAGATACGCAGTATTTT. Translation: CASSLVGLAYTSTDTQYF.

V gene TRBV29-1 combines with J gene TRBJ2-1; weak D call: TRBD2 (6 bases). Looked up from germline, CDR1 is SQVTM and CDR2 is ANQGSEA. Trimming pared 4 bases from V and 3 bases from J, leaving 13 bases between. This CDR3 has 14 amino acids. CDR3 DNA: TGCAGCGTTGGTTGGCGGGAAGGCTACAATGAGCAGTTCTTC. This codes for CSVGWREGYNEQFF.

V is TRBV6-5 and J is TRBJ2-2; D might be TRBD2 (5 bases). From germline, CDR1 is MNHEY and CDR2 SVGAGI. V was shortened by 2 bases and J by 3 bases, with 10 bases between the two germline ends. This CDR3 contains 15 residues. CDR3 DNA: TGTGCCAGCAGTTACACCGGACTGTACACCGGGGAGCTGTTTTTT. This encodes CASSYTGLYTGELFF.

There are many counts of this clonotype. The chain links TRBV9 to TRBJ1-3; D remains ambiguous. CDR1 and CDR2 from the germline V gene are SGDLS and YYNGEE. With 3 bases removed from V and 1 base from J, the gap between germline ends came to 14 bases. This CDR3 has 16 residues. CDR3 in amino acids: CASSGSVAGSGNTIYF. The CDR3, as DNA: TGTGCCAGCAGCGGATCGGTCGCGGGTTCTGGAAACACCATATATTTT. The variable domain in full, with the rest retrieved from reference TRBV9 and TRBJ1-3, is DSGVTQTPKHLITATGQRVTLRCSPRSGDLSVYWYQQSLDQGLQFLIQYYNGEERAKGNILERFSAQQFPDLHSELNLSSLELGDSALYFCASSGSVAGSGNTIYFGEGSWLTVV.

The chain uses TRBV2 and TRBJ1-2; tentatively, D is TRBD1 (6 bases). Trimming removed 2 bases from V and 8 bases from J, with 15 bases in between. The V gene's germline CDR1 is SNHLY and CDR2 FYNNEI. This CDR3 spans 14 amino acids. The DNA of the CDR3 is TGTGCCAGCAGTGAACAGGGGAATATAGGCGGCTACACCTTC. Its translation: CASSEQGNIGGYTF. Combining the CDR3 with reference TRBV2 and TRBJ1-2 gives the whole variable domain EPEVTQTPSHQVTQMGQEVILRCVPISNHLYFYWYRQILGQKVEFLVSFYNNEISEKSEIFDDQFSVERPDGSNFTLKIRSTKLEDSAMYFCASSEQGNIGGYTFGSGTRLTVV.

This clonotype was detected only a few times. The gene calls are TRBV12-3 or TRBV12-4 and TRBJ2-2; 9 positions match TRBD2. V gave up 3 bases and J gave up 6 bases; unmatched junction bases: 5. The CDR3 has 15 amino acids. In nucleotides, the CDR3 is TGTGCCAGCAGTTTTCGCGGGGGGGCCGCCGGGGAGCTGTTTTTT. Translation gives CASSFRGGAAGELFF.

The CDR3, as DNA: TGTGCCAGCAGTGACCGGGACAGGGGGCTACCTGTCTACACCTTC. Translated: CASSDRDRGLPVYTF. The chain combines TRBV6-5 with TRBJ1-2, with 12 nucleotides matching TRBD1. Trimming removed 5 bases from V and 10 bases from J; junction bases left unmatched: 11. Germline CDR1 is MNHEY and CDR2 is SVGAGI. The CDR3 contains 15 residues.

This rearrangement joins TRBV6-5 to TRBJ2-1; TRBD1 aligns across 10 bases. The CDR3 extends over 14 amino acids. V lost 9 bases to trimming and J lost 7 bases; unmatched junction nucleotides: 9. In germline, CDR1 is MNHEY, CDR2 SVGAGI. This chain's CDR3 is CASKTGGHYNEQFF. CDR3 coding DNA: TGTGCCAGTAAGACAGGGGGCCATTATAATGAGCAGTTCTTC.

This clonotype was observed a few times. The chain combines TRBV2 with TRBJ2-7; D may be TRBD1 (6 bases). V lost 10 bases, J lost 2 bases, and 15 bases lay in between. The CDR3 runs 13 residues. The V gene's germline CDR1 is SNHLY and CDR2 FYNNEI. The CDR3 nucleotides are TGTGCCACGAGCCCGGGACATCCCTACGAGCAGTACTTC. Its protein product is CATSPGHPYEQYF.

This clonotype was counted many times. The chain joins TRBV6-5 to TRBJ1-3, with D maybe TRBD1 (5 bases). The CDR3 length is 12 residues. V dropped 8 bases and J dropped 2 bases, with 7 bases sitting between them. From germline, CDR1 is MNHEY and CDR2 SVGAGI. The CDR3 loop reads CASQGPGNTIYF. In DNA, the CDR3 is TGTGCCAGCCAGGGACCTGGAAACACCATATATTTT.

V and J are TRBV7-2 and TRBJ2-2, with TRBD2 identical over 11 bases. There are 15 residues in the CDR3. Looked up from germline, CDR1 is SGHTA and CDR2 is FQGNSA. V dropped 5 bases and J dropped 4; count of bases not matched to a gene: 3. CDR3 sequence: CASSPGLAATGELFF. The CDR3 nucleotides are TGTGCCAGCAGCCCGGGACTAGCGGCCACCGGGGAGCTGTTTTTT.

This clonotype was recorded many times. V usage is TRBV12-3 or TRBV12-4 and J usage is TRBJ2-3; possible D gene TRBD2, 7 bases. Trimming took 10 bases from V and 0 from J, leaving 14 bases between them. The length of the CDR3 is 14 residues. DNA of the CDR3: TGTGCCACTTCGGGGGGCGCTAGCACAGATACGCAGTATTTT. Translated, it gives CATSGGASTDTQYF.

This clonotype has at least ten counts. This chain connects TRBV7-9 to TRBJ1-2, with D possibly TRBD1 on 6 matching bases. V was cut by 6 bases and J by 6 bases, with 14 bases left in between. The V gene's germline CDR1 is SEHNR and CDR2 FQNEAQ (reference sequence). This CDR3 is built from 13 residues. The CDR3 is CASSSGTSNGYTF. CDR3 DNA: TGTGCCAGCAGTTCTGGGACATCCAATGGCTACACCTTC.